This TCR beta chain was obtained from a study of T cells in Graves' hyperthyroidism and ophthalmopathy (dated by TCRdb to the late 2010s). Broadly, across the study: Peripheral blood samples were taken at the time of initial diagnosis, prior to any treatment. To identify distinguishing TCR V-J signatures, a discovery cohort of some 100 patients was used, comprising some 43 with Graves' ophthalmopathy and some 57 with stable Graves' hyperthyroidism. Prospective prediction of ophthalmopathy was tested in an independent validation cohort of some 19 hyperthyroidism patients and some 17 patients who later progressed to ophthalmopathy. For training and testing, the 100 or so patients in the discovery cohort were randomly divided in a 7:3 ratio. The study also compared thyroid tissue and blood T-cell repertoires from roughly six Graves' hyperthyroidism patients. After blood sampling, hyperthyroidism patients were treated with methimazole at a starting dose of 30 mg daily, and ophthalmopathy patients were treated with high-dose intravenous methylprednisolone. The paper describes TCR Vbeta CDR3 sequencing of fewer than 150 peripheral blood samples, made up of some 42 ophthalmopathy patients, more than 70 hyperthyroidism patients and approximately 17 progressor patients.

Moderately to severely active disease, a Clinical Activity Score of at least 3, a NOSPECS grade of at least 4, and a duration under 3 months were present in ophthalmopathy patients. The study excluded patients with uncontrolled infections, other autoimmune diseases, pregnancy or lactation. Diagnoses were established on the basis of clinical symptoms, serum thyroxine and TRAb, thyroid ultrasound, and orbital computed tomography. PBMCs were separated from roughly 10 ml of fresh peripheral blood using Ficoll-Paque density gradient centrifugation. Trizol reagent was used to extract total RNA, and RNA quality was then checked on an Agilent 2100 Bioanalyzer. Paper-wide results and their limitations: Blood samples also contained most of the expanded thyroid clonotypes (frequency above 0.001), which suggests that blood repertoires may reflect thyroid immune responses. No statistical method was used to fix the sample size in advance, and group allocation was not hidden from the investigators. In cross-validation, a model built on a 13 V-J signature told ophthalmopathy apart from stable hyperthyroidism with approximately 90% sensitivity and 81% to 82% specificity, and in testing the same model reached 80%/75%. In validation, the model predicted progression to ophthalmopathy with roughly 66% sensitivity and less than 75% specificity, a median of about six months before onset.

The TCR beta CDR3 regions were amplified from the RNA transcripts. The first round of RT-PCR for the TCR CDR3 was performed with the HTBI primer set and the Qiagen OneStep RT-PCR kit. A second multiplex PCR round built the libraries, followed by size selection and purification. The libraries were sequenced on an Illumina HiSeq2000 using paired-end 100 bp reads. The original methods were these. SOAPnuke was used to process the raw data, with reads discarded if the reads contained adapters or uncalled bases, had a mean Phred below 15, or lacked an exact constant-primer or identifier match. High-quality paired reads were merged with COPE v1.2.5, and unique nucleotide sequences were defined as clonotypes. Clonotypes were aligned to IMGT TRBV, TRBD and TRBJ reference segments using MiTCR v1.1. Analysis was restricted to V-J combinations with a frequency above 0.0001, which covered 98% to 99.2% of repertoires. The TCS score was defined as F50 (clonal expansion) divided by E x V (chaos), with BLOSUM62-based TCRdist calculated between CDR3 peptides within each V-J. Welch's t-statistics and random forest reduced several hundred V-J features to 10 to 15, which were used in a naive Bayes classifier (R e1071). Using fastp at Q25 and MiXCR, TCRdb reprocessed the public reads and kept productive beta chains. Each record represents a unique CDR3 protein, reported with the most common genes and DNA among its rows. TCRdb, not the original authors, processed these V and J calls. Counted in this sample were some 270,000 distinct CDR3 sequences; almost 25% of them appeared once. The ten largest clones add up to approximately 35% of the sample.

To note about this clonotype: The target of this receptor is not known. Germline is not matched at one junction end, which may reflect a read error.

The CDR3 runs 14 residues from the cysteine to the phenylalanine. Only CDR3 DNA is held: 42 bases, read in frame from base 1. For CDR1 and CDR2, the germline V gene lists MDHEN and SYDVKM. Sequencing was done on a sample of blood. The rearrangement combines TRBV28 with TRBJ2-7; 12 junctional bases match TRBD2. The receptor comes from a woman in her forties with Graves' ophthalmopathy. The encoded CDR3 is CASTPGLAGGPKDF. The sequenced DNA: TGTGCCAGCACCCCCGGGCTAGCGGGAGGGCCAAAAGACTTC.